Presented here are 26 T cell receptor beta chains from one specimen sequenced in a study of spatial heterogeneity in lung cancer. Whole-study results and caveats: Within tumors, counts of expanded alpha and beta TCRs tracked tumor mutation counts.

For these TCRs, the target antigens are not known. Described time point: sample taken at primary tumor resection. TCRdb reanalysed the 5' RACE reads using MiXCR and keeps one entry per CDR3 protein. The sample contains some 3,000 distinct CDR3 sequences, approximately 48% of which appear only once. The sequenced sample was lung tumor tissue, obtained at surgery. The receptors originated from a male donor with early-stage non-small cell lung cancer.

The chain employs TRBV7-9 and TRBJ2-2; 9 positions agree with TRBD1. This CDR3 comprises 18 residues. The V gene's germline CDR1 is SEHNR and CDR2 FQNEAQ (reference sequence). V gave up 6 bases and J gave up 1 base; unmatched junction bases: 12. The CDR3, as DNA: TGTGCCAGCAGATCCCACCGGGACAGGGAATTGAACACCGGGGAGCTGTTTTTT. Its translation is CASRSHRDRELNTGELFF.

This chain connects TRBV6-1 to TRBJ1-5, with 8 bases lining up with TRBD1. The CDR3 is 15 residues long. CDR1 and CDR2 from the germline V gene are MNHNS and SASEGT. J was trimmed by 4 bases and V by 4 bases; bases with no gene match: 6. The CDR3 sequence: CASSVDRGANQPQHF. The CDR3 DNA follows: TGTGCCAGCAGTGTAGACAGGGGCGCAAATCAGCCCCAGCATTTT.

The chain links TRBV7-2 to TRBJ2-6, with D perhaps matching TRBD2 (5 bases). With 5 bases removed from V and 2 bases from J, the gap between germline ends came to 19 bases. CDR3 length: 18 amino acids. Germline V gives CDR1 SGHTA, CDR2 FQGNSA. CDR3 sequence reads: CASSPAAGIKAGANVLTF. The CDR3 DNA sequence: TGTGCCAGCAGCCCTGCAGCCGGGATAAAGGCTGGGGCCAACGTCCTGACTTTC. The whole variable domain, filled in from reference TRBV7-2 and TRBJ2-6, reads GAGVSQSPSNKVTEKGKDVELRCDPISGHTALYWYRQSLGQGLEFLIYFQGNSAPDKSGLPSDRFSAERTGGSVSTLTIQRTQQEDSAVYLCASSPAAGIKAGANVLTFGAGSRLTVL.

This clonotype was picked up a small number of times. The chain is built from TRBV7-9 and TRBJ2-7, with TRBD2 identical over 13 bases. CDR1 is SEHNR, CDR2 FQNEAQ, per germline (reference sequence). Trimming at V came to 5 bases and at J to 1 base, leaving 8 bases not matched to a gene. The CDR3 has 17 residues. In DNA, the CDR3 is TGTGCCAGCAGCCCAACCCCGACTAGCGGGGGGTCCTACGAGCAGTACTTC. This translates into CASSPTPTSGGSYEQYF.

On this clonotype itself: Compared with germline, one end of the junction differs, possibly owing to a read error. V gene TRBV6-1 combines with J gene TRBJ2-5; D might be TRBD1 (8 bases). The V gene's germline CDR1 is MNHNS and CDR2 SASEGT. The CDR3 is 15 residues long. CDR3 coding DNA: TGTGCCAGCAGCGCGGGGGACAGGAGAAGAGAGGCCCAGTACTTC. Its protein is CASSAGDRRREAQYF.

The chain couples TRBV6-2 or TRBV6-3 to TRBJ2-7, with 8 bases aligning to TRBD1. The ends lost 4 bases at V and 3 bases at J; junction bases unmatched: 2. This CDR3 region has 13 residues. Germline V gene sequence: CDR1 MNHEY, CDR2 SVGEGT. The CDR3 bases are TGTGCCAGCAGTTGGGACAGGCTCTACGAGCAGTACTTC. Translated, it gives CASSWDRLYEQYF.

This clonotype was recorded once. The chain uses TRBV7-9 and TRBJ2-1; D is ambiguous. Germline values: CDR1 SEHNR, CDR2 FQNEAQ (reference sequence). This CDR3 comprises 15 residues. The V and J ends lost 1 base and 0 bases respectively, with 7 bases between them. The DNA of the CDR3 is TGTGCCAGCAGCTTAGGAGAGAGCTCCTACAATGAGCAGTTCTTC. Amino acid sequence: CASSLGESSYNEQFF.

The CDR3 loop reads CSARTVSSYEQYF. DNA for the CDR3: TGCAGTGCTAGGACAGTAAGCTCCTACGAGCAGTACTTC. The chain combines TRBV20-1 with TRBJ2-7, with D tentatively TRBD1 (5 bases). From germline, CDR1 is DFQATT and CDR2 SNEGSKA (reference sequence). CDR3 length: 13 residues. V lost 3 bases, J lost 0 bases, and 9 bases lay in between.

The V call is TRBV20-1, the J call TRBJ2-7, with D possibly being TRBD1 (6 bases). Trimming pared 5 bases from V and 2 bases from J, leaving 10 bases between. The length of the CDR3 is 12 residues. In germline, CDR1 is DFQATT, CDR2 SNEGSKA (reference sequence). The chain's CDR3 is CSAETGTYEQYF. The CDR3 DNA follows: TGCAGTGCTGAGACAGGCACCTACGAGCAGTACTTC.

This chain connects TRBV27 to TRBJ2-2, with TRBD1 matching over 8 bases. Germline CDR1 and CDR2: MNHEY and SMNVEV (reference sequence). V was pared by 6 bases and J by 6 bases, with 9 bases of the junction left unmatched. The length of the CDR3 is 15 residues. The CDR3 DNA sequence: TGTGCCAGCAGGGCCCCAGGGGGCGCCCCCGGGGAGCTGTTTTTT. Translation: CASRAPGGAPGELFF.

The genes are TRBV19 and TRBJ2-3; D call uncertain. Trimming stripped 5 bases from V and 1 base from J, with 13 bases between. Germline V gene data show CDR1 as LNHDA and CDR2 as SQIVND (reference sequence). This CDR3 is 15 amino acids long. CDR3 region: CASSPRHGGTDTQYF. The CDR3 region has the DNA TGTGCCAGTAGTCCCCGACACGGAGGCACAGATACGCAGTATTTT.

The chain joins TRBV11-3 to TRBJ2-4; D is possibly TRBD1 (6 bases). Germline assignment: CDR1 SGHNT and CDR2 YENEEA. The length of the CDR3 is 12 residues. Trimming removed 1 base from V and 13 bases from J, with 11 bases in between. CDR3 residues: CASSLVRGVQYF. As DNA, the CDR3 is TGTGCCAGCAGCTTAGTCAGGGGAGTCCAGTACTTC.

The chain employs TRBV20-1 and TRBJ2-7, with a weak D call TRBD1 (6 bases). V dropped 4 bases and J dropped 4 bases, with 17 bases sitting between them. CDR1 DFQATT and CDR2 SNEGSKA come from the germline V gene (reference sequence). This CDR3 region has 14 residues. The CDR3 DNA reads as TGCAGTGCTATATCCGGGACAAGATTTTACGAGCAGTACTTC. Encoded protein: CSAISGTRFYEQYF.

This clonotype was counted only a few times. The CDR3 coding sequence is TGTGCCAGCAGCCAAATGCTTCCGAGACTAGCGGTAGGGGCCCAGTACTTC. Protein product: CASSQMLPRLAVGAQYF. The chain carries TRBV3-1 and TRBJ2-5; TRBD2 matches at 9 bases. Germline loops: CDR1 LGHDT, CDR2 YNNKEL (reference sequence). V was clipped by 2 bases and J by 9 bases; unmatched bases: 16. This CDR3 region has 17 residues.

CDR3 sequence (DNA): TGTGCCAGCAGCCGAGCCGGGTGGGCCTCGGGCGCCGAGCAGTACTTC. Translating it yields CASSRAGWASGAEQYF. The rearrangement uses TRBV7-2 and TRBJ2-7; D ambiguous. The V and J ends lost 5 bases and 6 bases respectively, with 23 bases between them. The CDR3 is made up of 16 amino acids. Germline V gene data show CDR1 as SGHTA and CDR2 as FQGNSA.

The chain is built from TRBV9 and TRBJ2-3; D is perhaps TRBD2 (6 bases). The CDR3 sequence is 17 residues long. Trimming left V 3 bases short and J 1 base short, with 18 bases between. Germline-derived CDR1 and CDR2 are SGDLS and YYNGEE. The chain's CDR3 is CASSAETRRGGTDTQYF. In DNA, the CDR3 is TGTGCCAGCAGCGCGGAGACTAGGCGGGGCGGCACAGATACGCAGTATTTT.

The rearrangement uses TRBV11-2 and TRBJ2-1; 11 bases are shared with TRBD2. Germline assignment: CDR1 SGHAT and CDR2 FQNNGV. The V segment lost 5 bases and the J segment 6 bases; nucleotides outside the gene matches: 6. This CDR3 is 15 amino acids long. The CDR3 coding sequence is TGTGCCAGCAGCCGACGACTAGCGGGGATCAATGAGCAGTTCTTC. Amino acids: CASSRRLAGINEQFF.

The chain is built from TRBV4-3 and TRBJ2-7; D assignment may be TRBD1 or TRBD2 (5 bases each). V lost 1 base and J lost 1, with 8 bases in between. Germline values: CDR1 LGHNA, CDR2 YSLEER. This CDR3 comprises 14 residues. CDR3 residues: CASSQVGDSYEQYF. CDR3 bases: TGCGCCAGCAGCCAAGTGGGGGATTCCTACGAGCAGTACTTC.

The chain employs TRBV24-1 and TRBJ2-3, with a weak D call TRBD1 (7 bases). The length of the CDR3 is 17 residues. The germline V and J ends were trimmed by 4 bases and 1 base, with 17 bases remaining between them. The V gene's germline CDR1 is KGHDR and CDR2 SFDVKD. The CDR3 here is CATSDPLQGEGTDTQYF. CDR3 DNA sequence: TGTGCCACCAGTGACCCACTTCAGGGGGAGGGCACAGATACGCAGTATTTT.

The CDR3 is CASSPDRTDNEQFF. Written as DNA, the CDR3 is TGTGCCAGCAGTCCAGACAGGACAGACAATGAGCAGTTCTTC. This chain links TRBV12-3 or TRBV12-4 with TRBJ2-1; tentative D call: TRBD1 (6 bases). V was trimmed by 5 bases and J by 5 bases, leaving 13 bases between them. This CDR3 region has 14 residues.

This clonotype was observed a handful of times. This rearrangement joins TRBV5-1 to TRBJ2-3, with TRBD2 identical over 9 bases. This CDR3 has 17 amino acids. From germline, CDR1 is SGHRS and CDR2 YFSETQ. With V trimmed by 4 bases and J by 4 bases, 13 bases remained unmatched. The chain's CDR3 is CASSPTVSGGSSDTQYF. CDR3 in DNA: TGCGCCAGCAGCCCGACGGTGAGCGGGGGGAGTTCAGATACGCAGTATTTT.

The chain couples TRBV7-9 to TRBJ2-3; D remains unclear. The V gene's germline CDR1 is SEHNR and CDR2 FQNEAQ (reference sequence). The CDR3 has 11 amino acids. V lost 4 bases and J lost 11, with 10 bases in between. The CDR3 bases are TGTGCCAGCAGCTCTGAACTGGGGCAGTATTTT. Translating gives CASSSELGQYF.

This chain links TRBV20-1 with TRBJ2-4; D not resolved. This CDR3 region has 15 residues. Looked up from germline, CDR1 is DFQATT and CDR2 is SNEGSKA (reference sequence). Trimming took 0 bases from V and 3 from J, leaving 12 bases between them. The CDR3 bases are TGCAGTGCTAGAGATCTGGCCAGTAACAAAAACATTCAGTACTTC. Its protein is CSARDLASNKNIQYF.

The gene calls are TRBV20-1 and TRBJ2-7, with 9 bases matching TRBD1. Germline values: CDR1 DFQATT, CDR2 SNEGSKA (reference sequence). The CDR3 has 15 amino acids. The V segment lost 2 bases and the J segment 4 bases; nucleotides outside the gene matches: 9. CDR3 in amino acids: CSARSTQGAQYEQYF. The CDR3 DNA reads as TGCAGTGCTAGATCCACACAGGGGGCGCAATACGAGCAGTACTTC.

This clonotype showed up just a few times. The CDR3 DNA sequence: TGTGCCAGCAGAACAAGAGCGGCAGATACGCAGTATTTT. This gives the protein CASRTRAADTQYF. The rearrangement links TRBV6-6 to TRBJ2-3; tentative D call: TRBD2 (5 bases). The CDR3 has 13 amino acids. Trimming took 6 bases from V and 4 from J, leaving 11 bases between them. Per germline, CDR1 MNHNY and CDR2 SVGAGI (reference sequence).

V usage is TRBV20-1 and J usage is TRBJ2-7, with 10 bases fitting TRBD1. The CDR3 is 14 residues long. Germline V gene data show CDR1 as DFQATT and CDR2 as SNEGSKA (reference sequence). CDR3 DNA sequence: TGCAGCGCAAGCCCGGGACAGGGGCCCTACGAGCAGTACTTC. Translating gives CSASPGQGPYEQYF.